This T cell receptor beta chain was obtained from a study of shared clonotypes between healthy human individuals (dated by TCRdb to 2018 to 2020). Broadly, across the study: A couple of women and a few men aged 18 to 49 years were included in the cohort. Per donor, leukapheresis produced somewhere between about 0.94 and 9 billion PBMCs. Libraries were prepared and TCR repertoires were sequenced by different laboratories using diverse techniques, in order to increase sequencing depth and limit assay-specific biases. The study deeply sequenced blood TCR repertoires of several healthy adults to estimate repertoire size and the extent of clonotype sharing between individuals. For each donor, CD4 naive and CD4 memory were each given three plates, CD8 naive was given two plates, and CD8 memory was given one plate.

TCR CDR3 regions were amplified from genomic DNA by multiplex PCR using the deep immunoSEQ assay. For each cell subset, the extracted genomic DNA was distributed evenly across all wells of several immunoSEQ 96-well plates, and each plate served as one replicate. For sorted subsets, 200 to 250 ng genomic DNA, equal to about 30,000 T cell genomes, was loaded into each replicate PCR. The purified libraries were quantified using a Qubit 3.0 fluorometer, sized with a Bioanalyzer 2100, and then quantified again using the KAPA Library Quantification kit. A separate single-read 150-cycle Illumina NextSeq 550 flow cell was used to sequence each immunoSEQ 96-well plate. In the paper's pipeline: Because the immunoSEQ output included only junctional sequences and no quality scores, the filtering could not be the same as the filtering used for full-length reads. Sequences were annotated with PyIR, a Python wrapper for IgBLAST v1.9, and V/J genes and CDR3 were assigned using IMGT germline references. Reads with weak V/J assignments (E-value above 1e-6), missing CDR3, stop codons, out-of-frame junctions, or ambiguous translated residues were removed. V3J clonotypes were defined as sequences sharing the same inferred V gene, J gene, and CDR3 amino acid sequence. Percentage overlap between repertoires was computed as shared unique clonotypes divided by the size of the smaller repertoire. Three approaches were used to assess repertoire richness: RTK rarefaction, the Chao1 estimator, and Recon v2.1 estimates of unobserved clonotypes. Generation probabilities were computed with OLGA for all TCRbeta clonotypes obtained by the gDNA method from several donors. This is the immuneACCESS table as TCRdb keeps it, with only in-frame sequences that have V and J called. A part of the clones is gone; compared with another copy, unresolved V genes explain less than half, and the rest is unexplained. Clone size and the V and J calls come from that table; the DNA yielded D and trimming. Present in this sample are more than 2,000,000 clones, approximately 95% of which were seen just once. Under 0.45% of the sample is taken by the ten largest.

Study-wide conclusions, independent of this receptor: Based on pairwise subsampling, the degree of clonotype sharing among donors was expected to be affected by sequencing depth. Sharing across a few donors was observed for 5% to 6.5% of naive CD4, under 4% of naive CD8, over 2% of memory CD4, and roughly 0.4% of memory CD8 clonotypes. Compared with non-shared clonotypes, clonotypes shared by all four sorted-subset donors had higher generation probabilities. Incomplete sequencing was indicated by rarefaction of sorted-subset datasets, despite the large sequencing depth. Larger estimated clonotype richness was generally found for naive subsets than for memory subsets. Because the study included a small number of donors, the genetic and exposure-history diversity represented was limited. Sampling was restricted to blood, and TCR repertoires in tissues likely differ from the TCR repertoires found in blood.

Donors were healthy HIV-negative adults with no recently reported acute infections or vaccinations. Only Caucasian adults living in Nashville, Tennessee, USA were represented among the donors. CD4+ T cells were enriched through magnetic negative selection, after which naive cells were positively selected on CD45RA and the remaining negative fraction served as the memory subset. Blood was collected by leukapheresis, and PBMCs were isolated by Ficoll-Histopaque density gradient centrifugation and then cryopreserved in liquid nitrogen vapor phase. Analytical flow cytometry was used to check the purity and quantity of each magnetically sorted T cell population. Genomic DNA was isolated from each sorted fraction and quantified by UV absorbance on a Nanodrop 2000c. This clone was observed a single time. Its cognate antigen has yet to be identified. No base quality information exists; no much larger clone differs at one position.

Sequences SGHRS (CDR1) and YFSETQ (CDR2) are obtained from the germline V gene. The germline V and J ends show losses of 7 bases and 3 bases respectively, and no gene match explains 8 bases of the junction. The CDR3 numbers 14 residues from cysteine through phenylalanine. Just CDR3 DNA is preserved here, 42 bases in frame from base 1. The chain links TRBV5-1 with TRBJ2-7, and TRBD1 aligns with 9 junction nucleotides. The receptor's source is a man between 18 and 29 years old in good health. Some clones in this sample may be carry-over from other donors' samples. What was sequenced was naive CD4+ T cells from PBMCs. In the paper's terms, the cell subset or site label means: CD45RA+ positively selected. The CDR3 is CASRLGTGYYEQYF. The DNA sequence is TGCGCCAGCCGCCTCGGGACAGGGTACTACGAGCAGTACTTC.